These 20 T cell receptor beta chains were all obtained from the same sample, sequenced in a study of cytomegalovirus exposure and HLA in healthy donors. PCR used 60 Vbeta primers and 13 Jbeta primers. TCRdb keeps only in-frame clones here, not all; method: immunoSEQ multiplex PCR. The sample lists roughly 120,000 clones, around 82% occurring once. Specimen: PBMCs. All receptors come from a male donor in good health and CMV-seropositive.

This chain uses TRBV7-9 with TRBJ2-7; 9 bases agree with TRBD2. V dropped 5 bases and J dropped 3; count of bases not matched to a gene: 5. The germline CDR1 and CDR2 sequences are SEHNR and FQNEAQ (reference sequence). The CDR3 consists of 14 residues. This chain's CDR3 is CASSEAAGGYEQYF. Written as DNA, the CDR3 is TGTGCCAGCAGCGAGGCAGCGGGGGGCTACGAGCAGTACTTC. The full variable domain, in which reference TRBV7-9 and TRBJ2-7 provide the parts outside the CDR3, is DTGVSQNPRHKITKRGQNVTFRCDPISEHNRLYWYRQTLGQGPEFLTYFQNEAQLEKSRLLSDRFSAERPKGSFSTLEIQRTEQGDSAMYLCASSEAAGGYEQYFGPGTRLTVT.

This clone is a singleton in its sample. The CDR3, as DNA: TGCGCCAGCAGCCCTCTTATACATTCGGGTGAAAAACTGTTTTTT. This translates into CASSPLIHSGEKLFF. The chain uses TRBV4-3 and TRBJ1-4; D remains ambiguous. V was cut by 4 bases and J by 7 bases, with 16 bases left in between. The CDR3 length is 15 residues. Germline-derived CDR1 and CDR2 are LGHNA and YSLEER.

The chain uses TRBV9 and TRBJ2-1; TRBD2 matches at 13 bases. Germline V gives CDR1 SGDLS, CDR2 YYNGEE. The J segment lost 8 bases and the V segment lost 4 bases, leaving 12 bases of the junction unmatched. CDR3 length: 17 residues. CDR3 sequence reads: CASSSPRLAGGMDEQFF. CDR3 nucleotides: TGTGCCAGCAGCTCCCCCCGACTAGCGGGAGGAATGGATGAGCAGTTCTTC.

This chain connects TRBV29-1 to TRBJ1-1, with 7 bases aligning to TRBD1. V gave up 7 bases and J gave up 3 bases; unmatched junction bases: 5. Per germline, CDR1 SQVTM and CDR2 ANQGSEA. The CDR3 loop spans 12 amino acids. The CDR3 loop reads CSGSDRYTEAFF. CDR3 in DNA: TGCAGCGGATCGGACAGGTACACTGAAGCTTTCTTT.

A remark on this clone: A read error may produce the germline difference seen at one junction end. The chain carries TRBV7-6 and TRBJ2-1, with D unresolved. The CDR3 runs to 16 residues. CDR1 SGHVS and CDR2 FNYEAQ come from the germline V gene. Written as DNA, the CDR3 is TGTGCCAGCAGCTTAGAACCGGCTGCCTCCTACAATGAGCGGTTCTTC. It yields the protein CASSLEPAASYNERFF.

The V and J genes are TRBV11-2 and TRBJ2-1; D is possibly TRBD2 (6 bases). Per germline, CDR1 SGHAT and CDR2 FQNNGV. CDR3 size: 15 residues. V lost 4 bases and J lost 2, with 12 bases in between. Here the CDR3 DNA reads TGTGCCAGCAGCTCCCGGGACTTGGCCTACAATGAGCAGTTCTTC. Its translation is CASSSRDLAYNEQFF.

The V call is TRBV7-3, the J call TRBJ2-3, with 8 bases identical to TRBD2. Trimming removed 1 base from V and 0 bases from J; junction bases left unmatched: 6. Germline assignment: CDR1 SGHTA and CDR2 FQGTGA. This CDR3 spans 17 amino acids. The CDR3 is CASSLMEGLESTDTQYF. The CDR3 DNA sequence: TGTGCCAGCAGCTTAATGGAGGGACTAGAGAGCACAGATACGCAGTATTTT.

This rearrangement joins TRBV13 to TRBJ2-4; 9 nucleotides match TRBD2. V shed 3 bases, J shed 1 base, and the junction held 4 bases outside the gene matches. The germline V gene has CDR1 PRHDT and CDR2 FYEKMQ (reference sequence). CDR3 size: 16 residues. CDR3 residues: CASSFMREGAKNIQYF. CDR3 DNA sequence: TGTGCCAGCAGCTTCATGCGGGAGGGGGCCAAAAACATTCAGTACTTC.

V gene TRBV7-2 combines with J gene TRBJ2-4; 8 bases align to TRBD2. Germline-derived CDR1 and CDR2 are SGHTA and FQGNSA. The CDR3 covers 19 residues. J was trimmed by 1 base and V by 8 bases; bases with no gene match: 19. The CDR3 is CASSGGALFGPIAKNIQYF. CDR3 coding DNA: TGTGCCAGCTCGGGGGGGGCCCTTTTCGGCCCAATCGCCAAAAACATTCAGTACTTC.

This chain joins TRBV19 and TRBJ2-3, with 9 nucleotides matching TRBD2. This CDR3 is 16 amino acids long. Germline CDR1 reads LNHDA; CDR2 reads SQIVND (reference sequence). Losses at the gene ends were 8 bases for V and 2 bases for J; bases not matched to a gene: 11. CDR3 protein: CASGVVAGGSTDTQYF. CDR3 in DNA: TGTGCCAGTGGAGTAGTGGCGGGAGGGTCCACAGATACGCAGTATTTT. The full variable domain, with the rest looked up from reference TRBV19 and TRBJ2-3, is DGGITQSPKYLFRKEGQNVTLSCEQNLNHDAMYWYRQDPGQGLRLIYYSQIVNDFQKGDIAEGYSVSREKKESFPLTVTSAQKNPTAFYLCASGVVAGGSTDTQYFGPGTRLTVL.

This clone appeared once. The CDR3 sequence: CASSVVSSGITDTQYF. CDR3 DNA sequence: TGTGCCAGCAGCGTAGTGAGTAGCGGGATCACAGATACGCAGTATTTT. The chain couples TRBV9 to TRBJ2-3, with 8 bases lining up with TRBD2. Trimming removed 0 bases from V and 2 bases from J; junction bases left unmatched: 5. CDR3 length equals 16 residues. Germline V gene lookup returns CDR1 SGDLS and CDR2 YYNGEE.

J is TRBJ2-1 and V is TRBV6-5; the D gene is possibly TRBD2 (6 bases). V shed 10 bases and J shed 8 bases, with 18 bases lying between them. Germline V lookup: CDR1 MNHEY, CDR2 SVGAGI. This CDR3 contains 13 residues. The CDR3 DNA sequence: TGTGCCACTCGGCGAGCGGGCCCCTATGAGCAGTTCTTC. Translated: CATRRAGPYEQFF.

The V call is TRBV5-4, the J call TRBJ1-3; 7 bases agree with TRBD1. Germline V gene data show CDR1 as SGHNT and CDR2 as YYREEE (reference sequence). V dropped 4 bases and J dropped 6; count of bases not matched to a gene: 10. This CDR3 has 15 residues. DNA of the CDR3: TGTGCCAGCAGCGAGGGGGCAGGATTTCTAAACACCATATATTTT. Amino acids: CASSEGAGFLNTIYF.

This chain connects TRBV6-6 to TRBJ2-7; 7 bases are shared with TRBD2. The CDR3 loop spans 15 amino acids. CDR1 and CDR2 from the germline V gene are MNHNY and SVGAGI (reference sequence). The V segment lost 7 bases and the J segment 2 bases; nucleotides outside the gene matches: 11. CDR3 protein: CASTLWGGQPYEQYF. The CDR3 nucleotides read TGTGCCAGCACCCTCTGGGGGGGTCAACCCTACGAGCAGTACTTC.

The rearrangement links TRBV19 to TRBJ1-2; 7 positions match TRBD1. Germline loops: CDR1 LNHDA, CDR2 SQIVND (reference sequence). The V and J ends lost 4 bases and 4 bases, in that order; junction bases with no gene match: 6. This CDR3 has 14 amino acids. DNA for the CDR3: TGTGCCAGTAGTACACAGGGGCGCTCCTATGGCTACACCTTC. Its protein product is CASSTQGRSYGYTF.

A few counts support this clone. The CDR3 is CASSIWDSSGANVLTF. The CDR3 DNA reads as TGTGCCAGTAGTATATGGGACAGCTCTGGGGCCAACGTCCTGACTTTC. This sequence joins TRBV19 and TRBJ2-6, with TRBD1 matching 7 bases. CDR3 length: 16 amino acids. Per germline, CDR1 LNHDA and CDR2 SQIVND (reference sequence). The trim removed 2 bases at V and 0 bases at J, leaving 1 base unmatched.

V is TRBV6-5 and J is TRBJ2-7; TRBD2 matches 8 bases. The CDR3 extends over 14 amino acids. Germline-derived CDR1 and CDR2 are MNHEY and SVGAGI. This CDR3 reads CATRPAGEWHEQYF. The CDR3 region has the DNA TGTGCAACCCGCCCAGCGGGAGAGTGGCACGAGCAGTACTTC.

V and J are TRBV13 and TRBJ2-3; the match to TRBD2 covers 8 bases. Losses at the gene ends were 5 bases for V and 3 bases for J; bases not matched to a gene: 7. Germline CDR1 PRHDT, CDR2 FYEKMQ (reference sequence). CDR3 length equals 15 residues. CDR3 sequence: CASSPSGSGTDTQYF. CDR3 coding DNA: TGTGCCAGCAGCCCGAGCGGGAGTGGTACAGATACGCAGTATTTT.

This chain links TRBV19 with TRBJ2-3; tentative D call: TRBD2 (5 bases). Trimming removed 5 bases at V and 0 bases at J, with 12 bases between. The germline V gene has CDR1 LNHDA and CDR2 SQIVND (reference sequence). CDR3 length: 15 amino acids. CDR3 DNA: TGTGCCAGTAGTCCCCGACGGGATAGCACAGATACGCAGTATTTT. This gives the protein CASSPRRDSTDTQYF.

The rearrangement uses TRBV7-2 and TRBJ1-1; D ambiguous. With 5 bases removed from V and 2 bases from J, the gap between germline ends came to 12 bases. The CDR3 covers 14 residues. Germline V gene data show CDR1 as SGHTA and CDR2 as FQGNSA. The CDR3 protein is CASSPQRVNTEAFF. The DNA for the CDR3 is TGTGCCAGCAGCCCCCAGCGTGTAAACACTGAAGCTTTCTTT.